This TCR beta chain was captured by sequencing in a study of blood T cell repertoires in COVID-19. Study background: Specimens from acute and convalescent COVID-19 originated in the United States, Italy and Spain.

Sequencing used immunoSEQ multiplex PCR; TCRdb keeps in-frame clones, though not all of them. The repertoire includes approximately 210,000 clones, approximately 91% of them detected once, and about 6.8% sits in the top ten. Sequencing was performed on peripheral blood. The TCR was taken from a woman in her thirties or forties who had recovered from COVID-19.

Here the CDR3 DNA reads TGTGCCAGCTTCAAACGCGGGTTAGCTAACTATGGCTACACCTTC. Protein sequence: CASFKRGLANYGYTF. The J gene is TRBJ1-2, the V gene TRBV6-5; D not resolved. CDR1 is MNHEY, CDR2 SVGAGI, per germline. Trimming removed 8 bases from V and 0 bases from J, with 16 bases in between. The CDR3 consists of 15 residues.